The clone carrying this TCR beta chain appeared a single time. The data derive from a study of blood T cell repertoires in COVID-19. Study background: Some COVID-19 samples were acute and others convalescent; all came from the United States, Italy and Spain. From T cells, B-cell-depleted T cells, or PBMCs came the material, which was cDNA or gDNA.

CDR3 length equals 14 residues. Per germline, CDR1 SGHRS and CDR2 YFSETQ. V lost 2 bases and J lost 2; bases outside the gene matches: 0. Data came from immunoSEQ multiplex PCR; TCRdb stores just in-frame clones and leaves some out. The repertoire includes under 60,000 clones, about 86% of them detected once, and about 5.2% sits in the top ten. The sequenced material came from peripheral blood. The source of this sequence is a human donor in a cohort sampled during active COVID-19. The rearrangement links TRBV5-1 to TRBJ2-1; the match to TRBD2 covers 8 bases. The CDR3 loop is CASSFGGAYNEQFF. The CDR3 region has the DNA TGCGCCAGCAGCTTCGGGGGGGCCTACAATGAGCAGTTCTTC.